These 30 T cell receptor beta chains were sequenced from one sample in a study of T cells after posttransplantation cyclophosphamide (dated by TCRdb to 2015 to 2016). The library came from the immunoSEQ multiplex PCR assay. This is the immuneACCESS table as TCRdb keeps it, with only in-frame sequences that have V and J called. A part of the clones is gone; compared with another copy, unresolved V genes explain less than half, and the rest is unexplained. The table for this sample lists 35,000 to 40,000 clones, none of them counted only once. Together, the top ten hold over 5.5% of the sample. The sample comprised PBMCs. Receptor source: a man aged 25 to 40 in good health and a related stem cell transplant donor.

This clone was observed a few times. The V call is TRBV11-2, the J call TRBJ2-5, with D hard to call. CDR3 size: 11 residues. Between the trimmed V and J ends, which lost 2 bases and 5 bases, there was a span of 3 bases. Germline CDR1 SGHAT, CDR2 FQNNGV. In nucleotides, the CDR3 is TGTGCCAGCAGCTTACCGGAGACCCAGTACTTC. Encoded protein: CASSLPETQYF.

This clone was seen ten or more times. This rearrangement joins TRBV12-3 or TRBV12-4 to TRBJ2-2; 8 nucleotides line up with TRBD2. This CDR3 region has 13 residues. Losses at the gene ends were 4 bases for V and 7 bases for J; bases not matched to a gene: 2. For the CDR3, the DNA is TGTGCCAGCAGTTCCGGGGGGGTCGGGGAGCTGTTTTTT. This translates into CASSSGGVGELFF.

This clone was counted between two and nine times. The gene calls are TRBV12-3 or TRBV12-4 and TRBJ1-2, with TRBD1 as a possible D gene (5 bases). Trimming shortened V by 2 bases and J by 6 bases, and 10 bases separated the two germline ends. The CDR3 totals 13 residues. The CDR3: CASSLRRGDGYTF. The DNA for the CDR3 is TGTGCCAGCAGTTTACGGCGGGGGGATGGCTACACCTTC.

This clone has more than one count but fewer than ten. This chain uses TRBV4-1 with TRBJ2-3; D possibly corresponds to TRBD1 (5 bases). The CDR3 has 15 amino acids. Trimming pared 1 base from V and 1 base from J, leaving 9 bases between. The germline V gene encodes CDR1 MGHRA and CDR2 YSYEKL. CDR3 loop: CASSQVIQGTDTQYF. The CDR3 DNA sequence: TGCGCCAGCAGCCAAGTGATACAGGGCACAGATACGCAGTATTTT.

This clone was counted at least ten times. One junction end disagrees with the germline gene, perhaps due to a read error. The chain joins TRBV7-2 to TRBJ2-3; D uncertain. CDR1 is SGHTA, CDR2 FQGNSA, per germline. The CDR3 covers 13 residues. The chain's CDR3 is CAGSLQSTDTQYF. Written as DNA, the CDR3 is TGTGCCGGCAGCTTGCAGAGCACAGATACGCAGTATTTT.

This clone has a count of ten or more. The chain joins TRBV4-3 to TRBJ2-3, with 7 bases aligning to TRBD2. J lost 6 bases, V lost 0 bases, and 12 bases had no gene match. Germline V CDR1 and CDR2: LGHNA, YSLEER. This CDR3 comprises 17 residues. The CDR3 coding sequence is TGCGCCAGCAGCCAAGATCCAGCGGGGCAGTTAGCCGATACGCAGTATTTT. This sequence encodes CASSQDPAGQLADTQYF.

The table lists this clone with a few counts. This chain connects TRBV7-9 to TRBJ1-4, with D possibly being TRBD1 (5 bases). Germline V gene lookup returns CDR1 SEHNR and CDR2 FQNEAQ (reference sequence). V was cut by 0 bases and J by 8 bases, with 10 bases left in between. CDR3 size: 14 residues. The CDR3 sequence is CASSLASGSEKLFF. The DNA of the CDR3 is TGTGCCAGCAGCTTAGCATCAGGGTCGGAAAAACTGTTTTTT.

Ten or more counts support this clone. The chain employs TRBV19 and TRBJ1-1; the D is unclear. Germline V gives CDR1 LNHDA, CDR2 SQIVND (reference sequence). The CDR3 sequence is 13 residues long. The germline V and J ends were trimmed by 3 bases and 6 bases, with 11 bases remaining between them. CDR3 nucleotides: TGTGCCAGTAGTATCTACTCGAATGCTGAAGCTTTCTTT. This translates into CASSIYSNAEAFF.

The CDR3 loop is CASSEIAGGRFTDTQYF. CDR3 DNA: TGCGCCAGCAGTGAGATAGCGGGGGGGCGTTTCACAGATACGCAGTATTTT. The chain is built from TRBV10-2 and TRBJ2-3, with 11 bases fitting TRBD2. The germline CDR1 and CDR2 sequences are WSHSY and SAAADI. The J segment lost 2 bases and the V segment lost 2 bases, leaving 6 bases of the junction unmatched. This CDR3 is 17 amino acids long.

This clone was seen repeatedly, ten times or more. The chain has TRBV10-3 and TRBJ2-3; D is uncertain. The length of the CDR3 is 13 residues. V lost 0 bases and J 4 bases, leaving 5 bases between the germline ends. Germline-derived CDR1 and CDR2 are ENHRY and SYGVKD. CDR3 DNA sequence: TGTGCCATCAGTGAGTCTAGGGCAGATACGCAGTATTTT. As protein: CAISESRADTQYF.

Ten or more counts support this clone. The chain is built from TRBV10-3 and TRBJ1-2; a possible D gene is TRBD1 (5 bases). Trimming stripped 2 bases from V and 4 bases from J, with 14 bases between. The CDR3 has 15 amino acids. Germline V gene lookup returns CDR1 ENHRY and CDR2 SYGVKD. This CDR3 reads CAISEGAGGTYGYTF. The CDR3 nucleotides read TGTGCCATCAGTGAGGGGGCCGGGGGGACCTATGGCTACACCTTC.

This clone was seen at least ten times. CDR3 DNA: TGTGCCAGCAGCCTGCCGGCGGGTAACACTGAAGCTTTCTTT. It codes for CASSLPAGNTEAFF. The chain carries TRBV7-8 and TRBJ1-1; the D is unclear. Germline V gene lookup returns CDR1 SGHVS and CDR2 FQNEAQ. The CDR3 spans 14 residues. Trimming took off 5 bases at V and 2 bases at J, with 12 bases between the two ends.

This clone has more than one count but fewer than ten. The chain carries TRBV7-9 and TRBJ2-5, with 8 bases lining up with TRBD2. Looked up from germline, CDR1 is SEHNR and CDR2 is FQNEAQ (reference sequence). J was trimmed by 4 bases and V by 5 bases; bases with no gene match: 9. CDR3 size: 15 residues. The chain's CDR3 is CASSPRSGGGETQYF. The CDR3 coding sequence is TGTGCCAGCAGCCCCCGAAGCGGGGGCGGAGAGACCCAGTACTTC.

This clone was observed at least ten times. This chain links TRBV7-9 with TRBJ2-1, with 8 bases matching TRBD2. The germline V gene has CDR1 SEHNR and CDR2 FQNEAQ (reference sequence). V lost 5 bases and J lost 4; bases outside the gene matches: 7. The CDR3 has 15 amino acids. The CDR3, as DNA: TGTGCCAGCAGCCCCTCGGGGGGGGCTTACAATGAGCAGTTCTTC. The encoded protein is CASSPSGGAYNEQFF.

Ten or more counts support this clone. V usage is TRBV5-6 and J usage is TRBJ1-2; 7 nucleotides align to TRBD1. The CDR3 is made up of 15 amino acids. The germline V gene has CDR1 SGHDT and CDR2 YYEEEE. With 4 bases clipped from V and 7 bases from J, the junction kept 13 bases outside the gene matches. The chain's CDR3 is CASSPPGQQVGGYTF. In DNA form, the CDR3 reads TGTGCCAGCAGCCCACCGGGACAGCAGGTTGGTGGCTACACCTTC.

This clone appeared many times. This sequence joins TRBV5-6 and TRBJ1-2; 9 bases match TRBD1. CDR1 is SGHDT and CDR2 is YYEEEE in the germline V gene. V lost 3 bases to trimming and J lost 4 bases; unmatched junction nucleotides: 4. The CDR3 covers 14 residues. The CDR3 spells CASSSTGQGYGYTF. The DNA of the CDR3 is TGTGCCAGCAGCTCTACGGGACAGGGCTATGGCTACACCTTC.

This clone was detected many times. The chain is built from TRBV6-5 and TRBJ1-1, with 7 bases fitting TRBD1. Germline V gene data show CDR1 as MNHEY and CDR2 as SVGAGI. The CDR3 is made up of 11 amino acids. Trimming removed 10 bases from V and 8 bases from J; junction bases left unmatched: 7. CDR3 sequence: CATRRTGEAFF. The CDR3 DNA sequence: TGTGCCACCAGGAGGACAGGCGAAGCTTTCTTT.

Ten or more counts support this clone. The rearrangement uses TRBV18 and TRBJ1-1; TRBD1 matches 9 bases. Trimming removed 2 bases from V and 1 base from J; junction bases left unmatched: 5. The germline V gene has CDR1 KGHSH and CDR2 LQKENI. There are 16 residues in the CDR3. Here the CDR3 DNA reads TGTGCCAGCTCACCAGGTGTGACAGGGGGGAACACTGAAGCTTTCTTT. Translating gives CASSPGVTGGNTEAFF.

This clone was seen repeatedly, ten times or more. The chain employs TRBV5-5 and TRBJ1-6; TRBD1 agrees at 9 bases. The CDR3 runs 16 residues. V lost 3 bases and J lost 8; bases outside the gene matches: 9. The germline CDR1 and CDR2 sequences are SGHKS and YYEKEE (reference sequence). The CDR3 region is CASSSPDRGLDSPLHF. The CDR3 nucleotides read TGTGCCAGCAGCTCACCGGACAGGGGCTTGGATTCACCCCTCCACTTT.

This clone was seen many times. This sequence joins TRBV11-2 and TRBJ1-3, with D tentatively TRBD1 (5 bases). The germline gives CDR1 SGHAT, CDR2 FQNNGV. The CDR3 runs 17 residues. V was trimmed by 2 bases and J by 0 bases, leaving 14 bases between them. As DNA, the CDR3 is TGTGCCAGCAGCTTACATTCGGGACTGATCTCTGGAAACACCATATATTTT. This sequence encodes CASSLHSGLISGNTIYF.

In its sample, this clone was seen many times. This CDR3 reads CASSIRGRDTGELFF. The DNA for the CDR3 is TGTGCCAGTAGTATAAGGGGGAGAGACACCGGGGAGCTGTTTTTT. The rearrangement links TRBV19 to TRBJ2-2, with D possibly TRBD1 on 6 matching bases. Per the germline V gene, CDR1 is LNHDA and CDR2 is SQIVND (reference sequence). The CDR3 contains 15 residues. V was clipped by 2 bases and J by 3 bases, with 10 bases between them.

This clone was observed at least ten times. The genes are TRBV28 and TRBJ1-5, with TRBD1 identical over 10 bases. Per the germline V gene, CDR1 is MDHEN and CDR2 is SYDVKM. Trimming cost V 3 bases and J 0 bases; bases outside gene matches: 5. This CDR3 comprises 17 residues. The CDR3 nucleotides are TGTGCCAGCAGTTTTGTAGGACAGGGGGTTAGCAATCAGCCCCAGCATTTT. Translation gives CASSFVGQGVSNQPQHF.

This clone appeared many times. The CDR3 protein is CASSITGINSPLHF. CDR3 DNA: TGTGCCAGTAGTATTACAGGGATAAATTCACCCCTCCACTTT. J is TRBJ1-6 and V is TRBV19; tentatively, D is TRBD1 (6 bases). Per the germline V gene, CDR1 is LNHDA and CDR2 is SQIVND (reference sequence). Between the trimmed V and J ends, which lost 3 bases and 7 bases, there was a span of 10 bases. This CDR3 has 14 amino acids.

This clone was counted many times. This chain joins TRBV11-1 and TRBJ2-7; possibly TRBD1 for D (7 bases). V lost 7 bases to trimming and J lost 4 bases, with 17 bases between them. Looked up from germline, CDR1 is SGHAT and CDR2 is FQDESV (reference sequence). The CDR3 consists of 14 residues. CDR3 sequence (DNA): TGTGCCAGCACCCGCGGGACAGAGAGTTACGAGCAGTACTTC. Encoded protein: CASTRGTESYEQYF.

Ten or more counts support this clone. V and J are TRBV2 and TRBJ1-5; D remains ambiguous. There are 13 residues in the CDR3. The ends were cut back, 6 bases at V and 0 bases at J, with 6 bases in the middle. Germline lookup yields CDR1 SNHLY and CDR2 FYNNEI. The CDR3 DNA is TGTGCCAGCAGGCGGGGTAGCAATCAGCCCCAGCATTTT. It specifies CASRRGSNQPQHF.

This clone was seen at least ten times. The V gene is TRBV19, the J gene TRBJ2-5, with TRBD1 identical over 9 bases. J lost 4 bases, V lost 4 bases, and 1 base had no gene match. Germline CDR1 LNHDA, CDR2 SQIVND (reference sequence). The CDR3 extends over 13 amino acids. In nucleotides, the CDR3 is TGTGCCAGTAGTAAGACAGGGGGAGAGACCCAGTACTTC. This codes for CASSKTGGETQYF.

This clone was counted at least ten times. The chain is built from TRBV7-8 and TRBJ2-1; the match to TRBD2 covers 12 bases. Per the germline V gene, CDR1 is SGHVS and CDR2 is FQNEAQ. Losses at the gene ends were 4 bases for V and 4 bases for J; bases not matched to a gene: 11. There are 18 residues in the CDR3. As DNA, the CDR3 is TGTGCCAGCAGCTACCTAGCCGGGACTAGCGGGTTATACAATGAGCAGTTCTTC. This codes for CASSYLAGTSGLYNEQFF.

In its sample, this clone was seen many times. DNA for the CDR3: TGTGCCAGCAGCCAAGACTCCAAGCGGGGGGTATACAATGAGCAGTTCTTC. Its translation: CASSQDSKRGVYNEQFF. This sequence joins TRBV4-2 and TRBJ2-1; 9 bases match TRBD2. Unmatched junction bases numbered 7, after V lost 0 bases and J lost 4 bases. Germline CDR1 LGHNA, CDR2 YNFKEQ. This CDR3 has 17 amino acids.

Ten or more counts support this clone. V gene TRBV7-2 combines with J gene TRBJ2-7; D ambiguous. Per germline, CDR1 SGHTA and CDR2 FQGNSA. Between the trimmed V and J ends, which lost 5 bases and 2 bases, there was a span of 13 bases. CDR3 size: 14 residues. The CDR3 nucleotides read TGTGCCAGCAGCCAACGACACCTGCCCTACGAGCAGTACTTC. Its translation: CASSQRHLPYEQYF.

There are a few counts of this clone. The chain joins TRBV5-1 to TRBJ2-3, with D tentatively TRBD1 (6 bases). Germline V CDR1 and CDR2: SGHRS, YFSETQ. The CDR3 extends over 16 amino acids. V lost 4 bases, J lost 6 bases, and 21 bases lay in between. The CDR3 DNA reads TGCGCCAGCAGCAACCCCGGGACACCCCGAGGGGATACGCAGTATTTT. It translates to CASSNPGTPRGDTQYF.